The sequence of this T cell receptor (beta chain) was determined in a study of T cell changes during pregnancy in multiple sclerosis (dated by TCRdb to about 2019). With respect to the entire study: The study looked at changes in the T cell repertoire across pregnancy in women with multiple sclerosis.

To prepare the library, the immunoSEQ multiplex PCR assay was applied. TCRdb limited this immuneACCESS table to in-frame rearrangements with V and J called. A share of clones is missing; checked studies link under half to unresolved V genes, and the rest is unexplained. Counted in this sample were under 65,000 clones; 85% to 95% of them appeared once. The ten largest clones capture about 0.61% of the sample. The junction shows trimming of 4 bases on V and 2 bases on J, and the gene matches do not reach 7 bases of it. CDR1 and CDR2, per the germline V gene, are MGHRA and YSYEKL. Including the terminal cysteine and phenylalanine, the CDR3 comprises 15 residues. Just CDR3 DNA is preserved here, 45 bases in frame from base 1. Notes on this clone: Its target antigen remains unknown. No much larger clone is present one base from it, and per-base qualities are unavailable.

The chain is made from TRBV4-1 and TRBJ1-1; 7 central bases correspond to TRBD1. The TCR was taken from a female donor in good health, enrolled as a control in a pregnancy study. Specimen: CD4+ T cells from peripheral blood mononuclear cells, collected after pregnancy. Here the CDR3 is given as CASSPQRGRNTEAFF. Here is the DNA: TGCGCCAGCAGCCCTCAGAGGGGGCGCAACACTGAAGCTTTCTTT.